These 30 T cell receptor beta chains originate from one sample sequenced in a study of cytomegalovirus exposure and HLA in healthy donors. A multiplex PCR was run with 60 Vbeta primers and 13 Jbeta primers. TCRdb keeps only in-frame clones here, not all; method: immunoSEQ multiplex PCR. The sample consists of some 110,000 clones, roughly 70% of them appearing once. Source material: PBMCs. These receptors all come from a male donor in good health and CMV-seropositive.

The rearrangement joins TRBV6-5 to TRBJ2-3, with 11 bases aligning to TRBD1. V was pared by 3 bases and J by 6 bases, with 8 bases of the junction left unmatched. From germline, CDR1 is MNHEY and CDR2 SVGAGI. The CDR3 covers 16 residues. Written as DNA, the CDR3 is TGTGCCAGCAGTTATGGCTTCGGGACAGGGGGTGATACGCAGTATTTT. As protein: CASSYGFGTGGDTQYF.

CDR3 DNA: TGTGCCAGCAGCTCCCTAGCGGGAGAGTCCTACAATGAGCAGTTCTTC. Its translation is CASSSLAGESYNEQFF. This chain links TRBV7-3 with TRBJ2-1; 10 positions match TRBD2. The CDR3 contains 16 residues. The germline V gene has CDR1 SGHTA and CDR2 FQGTGA. V shed 4 bases, J shed 1 base, and the junction held 4 bases outside the gene matches.

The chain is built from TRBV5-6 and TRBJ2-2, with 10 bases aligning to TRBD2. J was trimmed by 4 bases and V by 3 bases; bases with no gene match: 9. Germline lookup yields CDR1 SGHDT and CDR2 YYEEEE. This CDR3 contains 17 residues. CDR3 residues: CASSSGLAREGTGELFF. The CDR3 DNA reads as TGTGCCAGCAGCTCGGGACTAGCGCGCGAGGGCACCGGGGAGCTGTTTTTT.

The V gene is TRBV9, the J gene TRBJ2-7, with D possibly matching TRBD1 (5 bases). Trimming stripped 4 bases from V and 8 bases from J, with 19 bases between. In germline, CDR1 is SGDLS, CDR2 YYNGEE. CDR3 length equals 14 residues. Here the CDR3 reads CASSLASTGNKQYF. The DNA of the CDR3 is TGTGCCAGCAGCCTCGCCTCCACAGGAAACAAGCAGTACTTC.

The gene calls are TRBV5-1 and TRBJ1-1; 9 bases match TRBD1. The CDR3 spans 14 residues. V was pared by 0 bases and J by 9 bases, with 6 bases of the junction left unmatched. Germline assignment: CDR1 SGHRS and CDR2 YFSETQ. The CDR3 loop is CASSLEGGQGQAFF. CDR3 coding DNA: TGCGCCAGCAGCTTGGAGGGGGGACAGGGACAAGCTTTCTTT.

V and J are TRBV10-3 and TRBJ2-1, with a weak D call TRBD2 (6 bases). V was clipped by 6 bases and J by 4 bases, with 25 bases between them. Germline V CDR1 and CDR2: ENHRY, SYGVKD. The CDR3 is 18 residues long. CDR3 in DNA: TGTGCCATCAGCCCATCCAAAACCGGGACTCGGCTATACAATGAGCAGTTCTTC. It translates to CAISPSKTGTRLYNEQFF.

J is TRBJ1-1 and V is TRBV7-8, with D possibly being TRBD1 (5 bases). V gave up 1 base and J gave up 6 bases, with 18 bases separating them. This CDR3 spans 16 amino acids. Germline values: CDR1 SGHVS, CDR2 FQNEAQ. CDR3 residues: CASSLGRGSFIPEAFF. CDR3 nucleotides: TGTGCCAGCAGCTTAGGTCGGGGGAGTTTTATCCCTGAAGCTTTCTTT.

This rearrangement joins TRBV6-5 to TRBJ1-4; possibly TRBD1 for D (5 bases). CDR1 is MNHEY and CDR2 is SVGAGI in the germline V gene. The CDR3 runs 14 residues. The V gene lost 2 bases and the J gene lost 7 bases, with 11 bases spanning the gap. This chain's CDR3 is CASSYRQGAEKLFF. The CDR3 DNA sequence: TGTGCCAGCAGTTACCGGCAGGGTGCTGAAAAACTGTTTTTT.

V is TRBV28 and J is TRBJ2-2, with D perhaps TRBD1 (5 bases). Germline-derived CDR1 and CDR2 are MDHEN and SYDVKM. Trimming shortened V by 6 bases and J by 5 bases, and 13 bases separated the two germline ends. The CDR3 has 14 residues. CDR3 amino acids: CASRRLRGTGELFF. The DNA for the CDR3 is TGTGCCAGCAGGAGGCTTAGGGGAACCGGGGAGCTGTTTTTT.

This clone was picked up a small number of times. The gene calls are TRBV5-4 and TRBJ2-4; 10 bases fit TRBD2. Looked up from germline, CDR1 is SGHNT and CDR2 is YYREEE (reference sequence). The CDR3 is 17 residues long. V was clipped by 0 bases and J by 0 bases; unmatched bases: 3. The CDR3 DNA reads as TGTGCCAGCAGCTTGGGGACTAGCGGTTTAGCCAAAAACATTCAGTACTTC. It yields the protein CASSLGTSGLAKNIQYF.

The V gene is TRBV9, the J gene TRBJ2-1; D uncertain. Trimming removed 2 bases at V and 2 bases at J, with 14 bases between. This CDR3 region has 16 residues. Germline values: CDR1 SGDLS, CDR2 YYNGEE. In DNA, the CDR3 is TGTGCCAGCAGCGTGGTGAGCTTCGGTACCTACAATGAGCAGTTCTTC. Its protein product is CASSVVSFGTYNEQFF.

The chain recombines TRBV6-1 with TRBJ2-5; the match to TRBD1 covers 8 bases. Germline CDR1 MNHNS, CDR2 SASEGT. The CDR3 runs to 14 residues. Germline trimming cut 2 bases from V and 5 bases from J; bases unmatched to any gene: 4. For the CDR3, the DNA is TGTGCCAGCAGTGAACAGGGGGCAAGGGAGACCCAGTACTTC. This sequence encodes CASSEQGARETQYF.

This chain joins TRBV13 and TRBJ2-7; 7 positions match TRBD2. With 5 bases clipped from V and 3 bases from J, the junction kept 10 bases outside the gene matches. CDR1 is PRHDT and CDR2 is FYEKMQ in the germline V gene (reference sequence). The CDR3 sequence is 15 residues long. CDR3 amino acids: CASSHRAGRVYEQYF. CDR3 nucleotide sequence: TGTGCCAGCAGCCATCGAGCGGGACGGGTCTACGAGCAGTACTTC.

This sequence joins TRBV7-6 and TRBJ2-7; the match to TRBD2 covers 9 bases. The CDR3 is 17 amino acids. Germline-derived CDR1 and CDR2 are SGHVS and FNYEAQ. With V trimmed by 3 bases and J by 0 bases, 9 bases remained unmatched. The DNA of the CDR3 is TGTGCCAGCAGCTTTGCCGCTAGCGGGATTAGCTCCTACGAGCAGTACTTC. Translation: CASSFAASGISSYEQYF.

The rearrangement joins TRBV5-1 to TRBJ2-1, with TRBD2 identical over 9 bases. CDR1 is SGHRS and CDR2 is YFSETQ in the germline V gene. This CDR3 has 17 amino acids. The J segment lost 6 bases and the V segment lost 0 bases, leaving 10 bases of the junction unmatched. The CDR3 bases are TGCGCCAGCAGCTTGGTATCCGGGGCGGGAGGGACCAATGAGCAGTTCTTC. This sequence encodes CASSLVSGAGGTNEQFF. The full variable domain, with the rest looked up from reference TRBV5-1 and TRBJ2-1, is KAGVTQTPRYLIKTRGQQVTLSCSPISGHRSVSWYQQTPGQGLQFLFEYFSETQRNKGNFPGRFSGRQFSNSRSEMNVSTLELGDSALYLCASSLVSGAGGTNEQFFGPGTRLTVL.

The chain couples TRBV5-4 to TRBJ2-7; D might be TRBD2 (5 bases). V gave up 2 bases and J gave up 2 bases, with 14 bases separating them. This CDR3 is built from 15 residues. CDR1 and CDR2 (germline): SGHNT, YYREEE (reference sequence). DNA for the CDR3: TGTGCCAGCAGCTTCGGCCTAGCCGGGGCCTACGAGCAGTACTTC. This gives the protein CASSFGLAGAYEQYF.

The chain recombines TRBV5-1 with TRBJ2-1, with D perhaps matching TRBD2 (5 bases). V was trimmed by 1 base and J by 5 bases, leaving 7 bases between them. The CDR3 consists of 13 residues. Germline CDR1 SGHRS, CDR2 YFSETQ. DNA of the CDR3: TGCGCCAGCAGCTTGCTCGGGAACAATGAGCAGTTCTTC. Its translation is CASSLLGNNEQFF.

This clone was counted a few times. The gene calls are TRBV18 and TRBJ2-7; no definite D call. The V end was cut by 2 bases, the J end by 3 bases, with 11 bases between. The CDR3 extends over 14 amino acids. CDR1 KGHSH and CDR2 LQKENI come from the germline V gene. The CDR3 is CASSPSVRIYEQYF. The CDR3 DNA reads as TGTGCCAGCTCACCATCGGTGAGGATCTACGAGCAGTACTTC.

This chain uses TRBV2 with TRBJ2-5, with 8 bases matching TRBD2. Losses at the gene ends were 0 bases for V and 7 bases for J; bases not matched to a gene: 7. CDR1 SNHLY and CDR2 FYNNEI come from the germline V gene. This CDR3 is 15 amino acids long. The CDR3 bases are TGTGCCAGCAGTGAAGCGGCTAGCGGGTCGAGGACCCAGTACTTC. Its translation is CASSEAASGSRTQYF.

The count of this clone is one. The DNA of the CDR3 is TGTGCCAGCAGCTTGACTAGCGAACGTTACAATGAGCAGTTCTTC. Its protein is CASSLTSERYNEQFF. This sequence joins TRBV7-2 and TRBJ2-1, with 8 bases matching TRBD2. The CDR3 runs to 15 residues. Germline V gives CDR1 SGHTA, CDR2 FQGNSA. The ends lost 3 bases at V and 4 bases at J; junction bases unmatched: 5.

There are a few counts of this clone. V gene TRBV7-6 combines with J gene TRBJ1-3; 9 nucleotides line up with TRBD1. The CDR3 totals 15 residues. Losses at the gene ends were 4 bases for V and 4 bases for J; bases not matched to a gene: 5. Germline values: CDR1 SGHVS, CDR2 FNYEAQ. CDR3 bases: TGTGCCAGCAGCTCCGGGACAGGGCGGGGAAACACCATATATTTT. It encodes CASSSGTGRGNTIYF.

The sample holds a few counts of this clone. In DNA, the CDR3 is TGTGCCAGCAGGGAACGACAGGGCTATAATTCACCCCTCCACTTT. Residues: CASRERQGYNSPLHF. The V and J genes are TRBV28 and TRBJ1-6; TRBD1 matches at 7 bases. The CDR3 is 15 residues long. Germline trimming cut 6 bases from V and 3 bases from J; bases unmatched to any gene: 5. CDR1 is MDHEN, CDR2 SYDVKM, per germline.

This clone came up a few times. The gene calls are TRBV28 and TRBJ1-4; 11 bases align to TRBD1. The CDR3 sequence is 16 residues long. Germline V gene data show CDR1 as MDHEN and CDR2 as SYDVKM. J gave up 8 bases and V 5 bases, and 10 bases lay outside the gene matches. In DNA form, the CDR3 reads TGTGCCAGCAGTACCGGGACAGGGGGGTTGAGCGAAAAACTGTTTTTT. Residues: CASSTGTGGLSEKLFF. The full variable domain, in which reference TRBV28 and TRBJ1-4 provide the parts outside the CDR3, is DVKVTQSSRYLVKRTGEKVFLECVQDMDHENMFWYRQDPGLGLRLIYFSYDVKMKEKGDIPEGYSVSREKKERFSLILESASTNQTSMYLCASSTGTGGLSEKLFFGSGTQLSVL.

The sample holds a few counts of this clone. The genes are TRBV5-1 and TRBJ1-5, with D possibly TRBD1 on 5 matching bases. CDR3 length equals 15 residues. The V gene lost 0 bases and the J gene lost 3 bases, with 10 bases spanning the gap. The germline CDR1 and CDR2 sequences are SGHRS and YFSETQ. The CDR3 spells CASSLEGQVNQPQHF. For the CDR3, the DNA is TGCGCCAGCAGCTTGGAGGGGCAGGTCAATCAGCCCCAGCATTTT.

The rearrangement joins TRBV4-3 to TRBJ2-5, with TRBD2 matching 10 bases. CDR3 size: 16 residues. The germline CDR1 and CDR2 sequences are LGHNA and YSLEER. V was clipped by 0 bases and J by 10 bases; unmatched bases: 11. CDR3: CASSQDWLAGEKSQYF. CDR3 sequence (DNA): TGCGCCAGCAGCCAAGATTGGCTAGCGGGGGAAAAGAGCCAGTACTTC.

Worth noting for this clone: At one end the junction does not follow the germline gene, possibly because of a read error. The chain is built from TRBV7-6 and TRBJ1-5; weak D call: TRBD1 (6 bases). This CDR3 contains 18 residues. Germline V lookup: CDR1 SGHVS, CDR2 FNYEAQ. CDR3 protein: CASSLARTDYLINQPQNF. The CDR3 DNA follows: TGTGCCAGCAGCTTGGCCCGGACAGACTATTTAATCAATCAGCCCCAGAATTTT. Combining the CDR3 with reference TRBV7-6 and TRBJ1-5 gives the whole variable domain GAGVSQSPRYKVTKRGQDVALRCDPISGHVSLYWYRQALGQGPEFLTYFNYEAQQDKSGLPNDRFSAERPEGSISTLTIQRTEQRDSAMYRCASSLARTDYLINQPQNFGDGTRLSIL.

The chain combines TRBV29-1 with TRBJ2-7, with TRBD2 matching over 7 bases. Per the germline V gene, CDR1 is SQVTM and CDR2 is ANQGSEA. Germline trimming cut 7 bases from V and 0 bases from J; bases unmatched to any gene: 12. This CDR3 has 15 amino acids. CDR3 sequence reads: CSARRVAGSSYEQYF. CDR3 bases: TGCAGCGCCCGAAGGGTAGCGGGTAGCTCCTACGAGCAGTACTTC.

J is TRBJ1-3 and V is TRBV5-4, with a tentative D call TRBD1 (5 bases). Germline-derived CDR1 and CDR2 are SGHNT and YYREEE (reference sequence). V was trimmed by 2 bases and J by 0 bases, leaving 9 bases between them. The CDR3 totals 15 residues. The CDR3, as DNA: TGTGCCAGCAGCTTAGGGACTCACTCTGGAAACACCATATATTTT. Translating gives CASSLGTHSGNTIYF.

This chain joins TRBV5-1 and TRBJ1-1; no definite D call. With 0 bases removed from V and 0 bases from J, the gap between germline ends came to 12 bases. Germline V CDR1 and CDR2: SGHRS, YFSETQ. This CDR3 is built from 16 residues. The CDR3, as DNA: TGCGCCAGCAGCTTGGTACCGCCTCCTATGAACACTGAAGCTTTCTTT. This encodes CASSLVPPPMNTEAFF. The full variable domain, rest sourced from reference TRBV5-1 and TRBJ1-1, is KAGVTQTPRYLIKTRGQQVTLSCSPISGHRSVSWYQQTPGQGLQFLFEYFSETQRNKGNFPGRFSGRQFSNSRSEMNVSTLELGDSALYLCASSLVPPPMNTEAFFGQGTRLTVV.

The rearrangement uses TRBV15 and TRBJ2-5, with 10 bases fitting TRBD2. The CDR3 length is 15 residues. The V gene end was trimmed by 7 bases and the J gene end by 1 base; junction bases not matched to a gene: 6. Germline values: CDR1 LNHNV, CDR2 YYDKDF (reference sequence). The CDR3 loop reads CATKDSGGVQETQYF. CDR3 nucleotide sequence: TGTGCCACCAAAGACAGCGGGGGGGTCCAAGAGACCCAGTACTTC.